This T cell receptor beta chain was found in a study of high-grade serous ovarian cancer treatment subgroups. Study as a whole: Each sample yielded on average approximately 7,700 unique TCR beta rearrangements from about 15,000 reads.

Per germline, CDR1 LNHDA and CDR2 SQIVND (reference sequence). V dropped 4 bases and J dropped 0; count of bases not matched to a gene: 3. CDR3 size: 16 residues. Tumor samples were obtained before definitive surgery or chemotherapy. Whole-study findings and limits: Same-patient tumor repertoires overlapped at about 0.095 to 0.85; different patients barely overlapped. Clonal relatedness tracked neoantigen level, and by trend copy number and mutation load. Spatial context was lost because tumors were sequenced in bulk.

This clone has just a few counts. Its target is not known. Data came from immunoSEQ multiplex PCR; TCRdb stores just in-frame clones and leaves some out. Of about 36,000 clones in the sample, about 79% were seen once. Sequenced sample: tumor tissue. V gene TRBV19 combines with J gene TRBJ2-1; 10 bases agree with TRBD2. This receptor was obtained from a human donor with high-grade serous ovarian cancer. The CDR3 DNA reads as TGTGCCAGTAGTAGTAGCGGGAGGCTCTCCTACAATGAGCAGTTCTTC. This codes for CASSSSGRLSYNEQFF.